The next 2 T cell receptor beta chains were all read from a single sample in a study of cytomegalovirus exposure and HLA in healthy donors (dated by TCRdb to about 2017). Libraries were prepared through the immunoSEQ multiplex PCR assay. For the multiplex PCR, a mixture combining 60 forward primers for TCR Vbeta segments and 13 reverse primers for TCR Jbeta segments was used. TCRdb re-hosts the immuneACCESS table, in-frame sequences only. Its copies lack some clones; in the studies checked, an unresolved V gene accounts for under half of them, and the cause for the rest is not known. In all, the sample holds some 120,000 clones, and about four fifths of those were seen once. 10% to 12% of the sample is held by the ten biggest clonotypes. Source material: PBMCs. The receptor source for this set is a male donor in good health and CMV-seropositive.

The chain carries TRBV28 and TRBJ2-5; perhaps TRBD2 as D (6 bases). Trimming left V 6 bases short and J 5 bases short, with 22 bases between. This CDR3 is built from 16 residues. The germline gives CDR1 MDHEN, CDR2 SYDVKM. The chain's CDR3 is CASSETPGGGGETQYF. CDR3 bases: TGTGCCAGCAGCGAAACACCTGGGGGTGGAGGGGAGACCCAGTACTTC.

This clone was seen more than once but under ten times. The genes are TRBV6-1 and TRBJ1-5; possible D gene TRBD1, 5 bases. CDR3 length: 14 amino acids. Trimming shortened V by 3 bases and J by 3 bases, and 9 bases separated the two germline ends. Germline V lookup: CDR1 MNHNS, CDR2 SASEGT. CDR3 DNA sequence: TGTGCCAGCAGTGATGGGGGGAACAATCAGCCCCAGCATTTT. This translates into CASSDGGNNQPQHF.